This T cell receptor (beta chain) comes out of a study of blood T cell repertoires in COVID-19. Study members were between about 18 and 100 years old and lived in 20 to 30 US regions. Within 2 weeks before study entry, exposed participants met a COVID-19 case. V was pared by 6 bases and J by 4 bases, with 28 bases between. The CDR3 has 18 residues. Germline V gene lookup returns CDR1 MNHEY and CDR2 SMNVEV (reference sequence). Original handling: Reference gene primer amplification gave nucleated cell count estimates. Libraries were prepared by immunoSEQ multiplex PCR; TCRdb keeps only in-frame clonotypes and omits some of them. That table gives V, J and clone size, and the DNA gave D and trimming. The sample has 250,000 or so clones, 83% seen once. This clone was picked up one time.

The gene calls are TRBV27 and TRBJ2-7; D assignment may be TRBD1 or TRBD2 (10 bases each). This TCR derives from a woman aged 40-49 years who had been exposed to COVID-19. The sequenced sample was PBMCs or T cells enriched from blood (not recorded which). This CDR3 is CASRRQGAASGGWYEQYF. CDR3 DNA: TGTGCCAGCAGGAGACAGGGGGCGGCTAGCGGGGGTTGGTACGAGCAGTACTTC.